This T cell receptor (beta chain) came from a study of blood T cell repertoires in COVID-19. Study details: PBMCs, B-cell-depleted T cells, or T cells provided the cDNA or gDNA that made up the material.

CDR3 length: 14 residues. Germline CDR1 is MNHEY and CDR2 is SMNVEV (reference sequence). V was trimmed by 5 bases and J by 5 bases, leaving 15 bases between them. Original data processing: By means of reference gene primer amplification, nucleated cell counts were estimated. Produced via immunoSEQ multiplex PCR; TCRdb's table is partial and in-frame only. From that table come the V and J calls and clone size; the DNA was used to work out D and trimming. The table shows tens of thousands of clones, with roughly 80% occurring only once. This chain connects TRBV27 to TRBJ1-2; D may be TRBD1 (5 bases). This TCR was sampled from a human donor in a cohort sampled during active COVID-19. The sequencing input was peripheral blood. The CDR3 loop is CASSRGGPGYGYTF. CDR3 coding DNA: TGTGCCAGCAGTAGGGGTGGCCCCGGTTATGGCTACACCTTC.